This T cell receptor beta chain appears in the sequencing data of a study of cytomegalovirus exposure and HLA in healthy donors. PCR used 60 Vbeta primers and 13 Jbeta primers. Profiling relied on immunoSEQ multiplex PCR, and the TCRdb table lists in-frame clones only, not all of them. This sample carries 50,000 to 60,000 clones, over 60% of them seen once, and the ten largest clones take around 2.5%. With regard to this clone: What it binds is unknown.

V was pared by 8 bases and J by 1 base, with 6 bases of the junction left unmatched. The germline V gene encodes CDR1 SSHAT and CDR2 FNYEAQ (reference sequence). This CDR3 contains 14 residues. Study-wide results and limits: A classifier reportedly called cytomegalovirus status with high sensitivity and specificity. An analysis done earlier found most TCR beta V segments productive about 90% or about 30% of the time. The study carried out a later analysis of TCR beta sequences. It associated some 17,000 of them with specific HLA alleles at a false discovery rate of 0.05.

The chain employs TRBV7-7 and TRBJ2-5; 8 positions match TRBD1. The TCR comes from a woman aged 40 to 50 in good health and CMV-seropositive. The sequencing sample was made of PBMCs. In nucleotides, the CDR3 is TGTGCCAGCCAAGCAGGGGGCATCCAAGAGACCCAGTACTTC. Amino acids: CASQAGGIQETQYF.